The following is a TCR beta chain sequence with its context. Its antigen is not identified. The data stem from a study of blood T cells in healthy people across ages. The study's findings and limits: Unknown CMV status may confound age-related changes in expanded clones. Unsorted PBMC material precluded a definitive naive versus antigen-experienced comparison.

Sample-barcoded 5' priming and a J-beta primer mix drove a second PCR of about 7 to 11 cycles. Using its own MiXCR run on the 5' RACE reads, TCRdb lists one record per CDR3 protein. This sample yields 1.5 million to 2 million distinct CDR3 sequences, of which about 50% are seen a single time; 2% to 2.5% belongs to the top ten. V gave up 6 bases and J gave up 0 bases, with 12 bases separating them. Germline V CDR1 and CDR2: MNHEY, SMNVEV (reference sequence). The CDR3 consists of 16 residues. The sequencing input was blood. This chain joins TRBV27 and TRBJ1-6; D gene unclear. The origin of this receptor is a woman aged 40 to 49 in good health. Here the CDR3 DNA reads TGTGCCAGCAGCTCCATCATGAGCTCCTATAATTCACCCCTCCACTTT. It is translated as CASSSIMSSYNSPLHF.